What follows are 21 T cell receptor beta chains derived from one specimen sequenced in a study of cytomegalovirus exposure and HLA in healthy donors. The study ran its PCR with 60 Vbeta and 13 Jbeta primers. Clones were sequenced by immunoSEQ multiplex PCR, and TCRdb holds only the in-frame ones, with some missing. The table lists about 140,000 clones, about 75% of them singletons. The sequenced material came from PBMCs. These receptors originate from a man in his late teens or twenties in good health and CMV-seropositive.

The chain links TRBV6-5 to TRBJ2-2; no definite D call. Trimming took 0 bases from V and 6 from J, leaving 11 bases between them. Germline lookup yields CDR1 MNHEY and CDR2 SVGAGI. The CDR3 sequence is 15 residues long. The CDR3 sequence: CASSYSRGNPGELFF. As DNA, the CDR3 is TGTGCCAGCAGTTACTCGCGAGGAAATCCCGGGGAGCTGTTTTTT.

In DNA, the CDR3 is TGTGCCAGCAGTTTAGACCAGGGCCGCGGCTACACCTTC. It yields the protein CASSLDQGRGYTF. The chain recombines TRBV28 with TRBJ1-2; tentatively, D is TRBD1 (5 bases). Germline loops: CDR1 MDHEN, CDR2 SYDVKM. The V gene lost 2 bases and the J gene lost 8 bases, with 12 bases spanning the gap. The CDR3 consists of 13 residues.

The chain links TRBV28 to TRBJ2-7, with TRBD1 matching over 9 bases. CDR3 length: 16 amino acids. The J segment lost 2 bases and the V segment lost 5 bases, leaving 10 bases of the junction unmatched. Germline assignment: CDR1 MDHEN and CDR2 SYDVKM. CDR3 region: CASSATGTGRTYEQYF. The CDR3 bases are TGTGCCAGCAGTGCCACCGGGACAGGGAGGACCTACGAGCAGTACTTC.

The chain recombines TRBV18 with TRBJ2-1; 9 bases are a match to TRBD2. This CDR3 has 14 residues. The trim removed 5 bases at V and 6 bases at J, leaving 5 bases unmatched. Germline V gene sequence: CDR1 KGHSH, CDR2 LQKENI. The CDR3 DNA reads TGTGCCAGCTCATACGCTAGCGGGACCAATGAGCAGTTCTTC. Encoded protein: CASSYASGTNEQFF.

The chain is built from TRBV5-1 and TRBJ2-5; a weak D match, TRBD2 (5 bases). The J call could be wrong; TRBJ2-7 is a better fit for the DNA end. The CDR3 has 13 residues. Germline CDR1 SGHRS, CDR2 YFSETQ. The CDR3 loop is CASSWRSLYEQYF. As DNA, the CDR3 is TGCGCCAGCAGCTGGAGGTCACTTTACGAGCAGTACTTC.

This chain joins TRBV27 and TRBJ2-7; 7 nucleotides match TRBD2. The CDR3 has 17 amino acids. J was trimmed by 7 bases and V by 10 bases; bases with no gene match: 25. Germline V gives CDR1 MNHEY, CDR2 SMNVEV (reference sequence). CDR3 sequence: CATHGGQGLNPSGEQYF. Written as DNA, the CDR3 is TGTGCCACCCATGGGGGTCAGGGACTAAACCCCTCTGGGGAGCAGTACTTC.

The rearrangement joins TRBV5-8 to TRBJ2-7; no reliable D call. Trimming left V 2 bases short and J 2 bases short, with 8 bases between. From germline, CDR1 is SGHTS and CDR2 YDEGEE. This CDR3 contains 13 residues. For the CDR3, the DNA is TGTGCCAGCAGCTTAGGCAGGACCTACGAGCAGTACTTC. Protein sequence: CASSLGRTYEQYF.

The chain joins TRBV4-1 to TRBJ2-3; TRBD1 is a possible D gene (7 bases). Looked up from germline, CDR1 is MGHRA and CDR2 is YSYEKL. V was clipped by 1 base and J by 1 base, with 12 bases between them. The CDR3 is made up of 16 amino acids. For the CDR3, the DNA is TGCGCCAGCAGCCAAGCCCAGGGGGGTGGCACAGATACGCAGTATTTT. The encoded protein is CASSQAQGGGTDTQYF.

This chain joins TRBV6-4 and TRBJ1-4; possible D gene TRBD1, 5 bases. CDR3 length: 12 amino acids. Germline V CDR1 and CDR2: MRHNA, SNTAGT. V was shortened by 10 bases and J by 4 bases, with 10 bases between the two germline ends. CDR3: CANYRRNEKLFF. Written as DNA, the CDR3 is TGTGCCAACTACAGGCGTAATGAAAAACTGTTTTTT.

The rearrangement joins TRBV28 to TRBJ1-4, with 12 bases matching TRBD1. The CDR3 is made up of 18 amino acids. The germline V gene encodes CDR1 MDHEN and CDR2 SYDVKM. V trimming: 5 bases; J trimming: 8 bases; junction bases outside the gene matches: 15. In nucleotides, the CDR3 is TGTGCCAGCAGTGGATCCACGGGACAGGGGGCTGGAGAGGAAAAACTGTTTTTT. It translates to CASSGSTGQGAGEEKLFF. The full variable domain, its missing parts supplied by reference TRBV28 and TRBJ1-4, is DVKVTQSSRYLVKRTGEKVFLECVQDMDHENMFWYRQDPGLGLRLIYFSYDVKMKEKGDIPEGYSVSREKKERFSLILESASTNQTSMYLCASSGSTGQGAGEEKLFFGSGTQLSVL.

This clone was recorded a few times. CDR3 protein: CASSGQQNTEAFF. The DNA for the CDR3 is TGTGCCAGCAGTGGACAGCAGAACACTGAAGCTTTCTTT. V and J are TRBV2 and TRBJ1-1; TRBD1 might be the D (5 bases). V lost 4 bases and J 1 base, leaving 7 bases between the germline ends. This CDR3 contains 13 residues. Germline CDR1 is SNHLY and CDR2 is FYNNEI.

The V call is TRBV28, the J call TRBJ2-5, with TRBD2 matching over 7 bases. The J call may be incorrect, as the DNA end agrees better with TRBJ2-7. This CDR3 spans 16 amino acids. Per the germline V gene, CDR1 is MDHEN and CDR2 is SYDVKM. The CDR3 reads CASSSPGGGRIYEQYF. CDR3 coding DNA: TGTGCCAGCAGTTCCCCGGGAGGCGGGAGAATTTACGAGCAGTACTTC.

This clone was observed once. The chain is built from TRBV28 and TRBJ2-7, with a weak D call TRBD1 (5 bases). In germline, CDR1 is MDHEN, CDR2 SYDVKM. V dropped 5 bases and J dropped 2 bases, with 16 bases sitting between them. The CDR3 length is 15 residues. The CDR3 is CASSLPQAEAYEQYF. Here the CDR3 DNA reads TGTGCCAGCAGTCTACCACAGGCTGAAGCCTACGAGCAGTACTTC.

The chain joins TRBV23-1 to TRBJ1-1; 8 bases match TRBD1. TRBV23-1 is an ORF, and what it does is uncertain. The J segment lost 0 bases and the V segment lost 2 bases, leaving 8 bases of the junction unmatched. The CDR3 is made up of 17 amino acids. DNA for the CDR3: TGCGCCAGCAGTCAAGGGGACAGGCGTAGTCTGAACACTGAAGCTTTCTTT. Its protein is CASSQGDRRSLNTEAFF.

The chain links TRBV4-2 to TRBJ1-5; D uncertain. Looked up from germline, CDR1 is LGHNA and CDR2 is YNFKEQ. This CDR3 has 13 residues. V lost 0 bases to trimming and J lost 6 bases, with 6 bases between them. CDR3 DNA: TGTGCCAGCAGCCAAGATTCAGGTCAGCCCCAGCATTTT. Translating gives CASSQDSGQPQHF.

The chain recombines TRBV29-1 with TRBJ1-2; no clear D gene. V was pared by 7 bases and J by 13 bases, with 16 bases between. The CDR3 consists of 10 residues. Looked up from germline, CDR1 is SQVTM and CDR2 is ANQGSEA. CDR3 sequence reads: CSANREAPTF. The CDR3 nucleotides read TGCAGCGCCAACCGGGAGGCTCCCACCTTC.

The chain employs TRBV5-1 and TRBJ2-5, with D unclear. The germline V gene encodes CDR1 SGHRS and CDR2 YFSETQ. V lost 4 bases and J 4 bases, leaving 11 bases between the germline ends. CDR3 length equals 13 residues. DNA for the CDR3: TGCGCCAGCAGCGGAACTCCGGGAGAGACCCAGTACTTC. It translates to CASSGTPGETQYF.

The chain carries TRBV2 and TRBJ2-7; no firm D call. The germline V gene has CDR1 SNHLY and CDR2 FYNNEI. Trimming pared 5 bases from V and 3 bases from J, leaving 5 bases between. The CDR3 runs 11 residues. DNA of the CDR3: TGTGCCAGCAGTTCCAACTACGAGCAGTACTTC. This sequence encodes CASSSNYEQYF.

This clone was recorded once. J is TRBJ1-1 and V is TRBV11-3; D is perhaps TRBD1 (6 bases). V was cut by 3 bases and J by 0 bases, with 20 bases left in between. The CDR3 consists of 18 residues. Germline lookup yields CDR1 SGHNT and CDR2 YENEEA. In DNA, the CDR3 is TGTGCCAGCAGCTTCAGAATTAAGACAGGCCCGATGAACACTGAAGCTTTCTTT. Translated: CASSFRIKTGPMNTEAFF.

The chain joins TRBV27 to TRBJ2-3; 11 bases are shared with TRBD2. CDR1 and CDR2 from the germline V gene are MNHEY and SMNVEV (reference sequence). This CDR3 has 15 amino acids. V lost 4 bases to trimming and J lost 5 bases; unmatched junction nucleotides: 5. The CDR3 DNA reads TGTGCCAGCAGTTATAGCGGGAGGGCCATAGATACGCAGTATTTT. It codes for CASSYSGRAIDTQYF.

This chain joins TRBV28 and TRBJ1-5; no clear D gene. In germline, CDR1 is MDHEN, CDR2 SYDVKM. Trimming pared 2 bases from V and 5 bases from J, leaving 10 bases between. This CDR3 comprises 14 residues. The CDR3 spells CASSLVRWDQPQHF. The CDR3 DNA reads TGTGCCAGCAGTTTAGTGCGGTGGGATCAGCCCCAGCATTTT.